The clone carrying this T cell receptor (beta chain) was picked up a small number of times. Its antigen remains unknown. At one end the junction does not follow the germline gene, possibly because of a read error. The data stem from a study of CD8+CD57+ T cells in acquired aplastic anemia. Study details: Sorted CD4+ and CD8+ cells gave a mean 3.2 ug DNA, range roughly 0.19 to 30 ug. Sequencing produced an average of roughly 11 million reads per healthy donor for CD4+ cells.

The V gene's germline CDR1 is WSHSY and CDR2 SAAADI. The CDR3 runs to 13 residues. Whole-study results and caveats: It was found that fewer than 35 CD8+ CDR3 sequences were shared between patients and controls.

Profiles of TCR beta VDJ and CDR3 were generated from a genomic DNA template. MiXCR, applied by TCRdb to the reads, yields one record per CDR3 protein. This table has about 130,000 distinct CDR3 sequences, 48% appearing once. The chain uses TRBV10-2 and TRBJ1-1; D uncertain. Input material: sorted CD4+, CD8+, or CD8+CD57+ T cells (not recorded which) from PBMCs. The TCR comes from a human donor in good health, serving as a control. Written as DNA, the CDR3 is TGCGCCAGCAGCAGTGGAGTGAACACTGAAGCTCTCTTT. Translated: CASSSGVNTEALF.